The 3 T cell receptor beta chains presented below share a single source sample, sequenced in a study of patients and donors after allogeneic stem cell transplantation. TCRdb redid the calling of the RT-PCR reads with MiXCR, one entry per CDR3 protein. The sample has under 200,000 distinct CDR3 sequences; nearly 25% are singletons. Sample: blood, either unsorted or a sorted T cell fraction (not recorded which). These receptors were obtained from a human donor who was either an allogeneic HSCT recipient or a stem cell or donor lymphocyte infusion donor (not recorded which). It is not recorded whose cells these are; they may come from a transplant donor.

The chain couples TRBV7-9 to TRBJ1-3; D uncertain. CDR3 length equals 13 residues. Trimming stripped 4 bases from V and 11 bases from J, with 15 bases between. Per germline, CDR1 SEHNR and CDR2 FQNEAQ (reference sequence). In DNA, the CDR3 is TGTGCCAGCAGCTCCTTTTCGAGAGTCGCCATATATTTT. This codes for CASSSFSRVAIYF.

The V call is TRBV27, the J call TRBJ2-1; D is possibly TRBD1 (7 bases). Germline CDR1 and CDR2: MNHEY and SMNVEV (reference sequence). V was trimmed by 2 bases and J by 8 bases, leaving 10 bases between them. This CDR3 has 13 amino acids. In DNA form, the CDR3 reads TGTGCCAGCAGTTTAAGCAGGGGGGATGAGCAGTTCTTC. Translating gives CASSLSRGDEQFF.

The chain joins TRBV18 to TRBJ2-7; D assignment may be TRBD1 or TRBD2 (7 bases each). The V gene's germline CDR1 is KGHSH and CDR2 LQKENI. The CDR3 loop spans 15 amino acids. The V and J ends lost 3 bases and 0 bases respectively, with 12 bases between them. CDR3: CASSPQGGSSYEQYF. In DNA, the CDR3 is TGTGCCAGCTCACCCCAGGGGGGGTCCTCCTACGAGCAGTACTTC.